Each of the 31 T cell receptor beta chains below was sequenced from the same sample in a study of PD-1 blockade in classical Hodgkin lymphoma. Stated time point: newly diagnosed, previously untreated cHL patient sample. Profiling relied on immunoSEQ multiplex PCR, and the TCRdb table lists in-frame clones only, not all of them. The sample lists about 25,000 clones, about 93% occurring once. The sequencing input was peripheral blood mononuclear cells (PBMCs). These receptors all stem from a human donor with classical Hodgkin lymphoma.

The chain has TRBV4-3 and TRBJ2-1; 8 bases agree with TRBD2. This CDR3 spans 15 amino acids. Per germline, CDR1 LGHNA and CDR2 YSLEER. V was clipped by 2 bases and J by 7 bases; unmatched bases: 7. CDR3: CASSQKRGPRNEQFF. Here the CDR3 DNA reads TGCGCCAGCAGCCAAAAGCGGGGGCCGAGGAATGAGCAGTTCTTC.

The chain joins TRBV11-2 to TRBJ2-3; D unresolved. The CDR3 has 13 residues. V was clipped by 2 bases and J by 5 bases, with 8 bases between them. Germline values: CDR1 SGHAT, CDR2 FQNNGV. CDR3 region: CASSLLRVDTQYF. In DNA, the CDR3 is TGTGCCAGCAGCTTACTGAGAGTAGATACGCAGTATTTT.

The gene calls are TRBV10-3 and TRBJ1-3; TRBD1 matches at 7 bases. The CDR3 length is 15 residues. Germline CDR1 and CDR2: ENHRY and SYGVKD. J lost 4 bases, V lost 0 bases, and 3 bases had no gene match. CDR3 nucleotides: TGTGCCATCAGTGAGTCGGCACAGGGGGGAAACACCATATATTTT. It translates to CAISESAQGGNTIYF.

The chain uses TRBV5-4 and TRBJ2-4; D call uncertain. This CDR3 comprises 15 residues. The V gene lost 4 bases and the J gene lost 0 bases, with 11 bases spanning the gap. Germline-derived CDR1 and CDR2 are SGHNT and YYREEE (reference sequence). The CDR3 nucleotides read TGTGCCAGCAGCCAACTGACCGGAGCCAAAAACATTCAGTACTTC. Translation: CASSQLTGAKNIQYF.

The CDR3 coding sequence is TGTGCCAGCAGTTACGCAAAGCCTGAAAATCAGCCCCAGCATTTT. Translating gives CASSYAKPENQPQHF. The genes are TRBV6-5 and TRBJ1-5; D remains unclear. In germline, CDR1 is MNHEY, CDR2 SVGAGI. This CDR3 comprises 15 residues. V was cut by 2 bases and J by 4 bases, with 12 bases left in between.

The chain uses TRBV9 and TRBJ2-1, with 7 bases fitting TRBD2. This CDR3 is built from 15 residues. Per germline, CDR1 SGDLS and CDR2 YYNGEE. V dropped 0 bases and J dropped 4; count of bases not matched to a gene: 4. CDR3 sequence (DNA): TGTGCCAGCAGCGTAGTCCCAGCGGGGTACAATGAGCAGTTCTTC. It yields the protein CASSVVPAGYNEQFF. Combining the CDR3 with reference TRBV9 and TRBJ2-1 gives the whole variable domain DSGVTQTPKHLITATGQRVTLRCSPRSGDLSVYWYQQSLDQGLQFLIQYYNGEERAKGNILERFSAQQFPDLHSELNLSSLELGDSALYFCASSVVPAGYNEQFFGPGTRLTVL.

Of note for this clone: The same CDR3 is also encoded by other DNA sequences in this sample. This chain's CDR3 is CASSLQGRFYEQYF. The DNA for the CDR3 is TGTGCCAGCAGCCTCCAGGGGCGCTTCTACGAGCAGTACTTC. The V and J genes are TRBV28 and TRBJ2-7, with a tentative D call TRBD1 (6 bases). The CDR3 runs to 14 residues. Germline V gene lookup returns CDR1 MDHEN and CDR2 SYDVKM. V was cut by 6 bases and J by 3 bases, with 15 bases left in between. Variable domain in full (rest from reference TRBV28 and TRBJ2-7): DVKVTQSSRYLVKRTGEKVFLECVQDMDHENMFWYRQDPGLGLRLIYFSYDVKMKEKGDIPEGYSVSREKKERFSLILESASTNQTSMYLCASSLQGRFYEQYFGPGTRLTVT.

The gene calls are TRBV5-4 and TRBJ2-4; D possibly matches TRBD1 or TRBD2 (5 bases each). V lost 1 base and J lost 3, with 8 bases in between. This CDR3 region has 14 residues. Germline-derived CDR1 and CDR2 are SGHNT and YYREEE (reference sequence). The CDR3 region is CASSLSGGKNIQYF. CDR3 in DNA: TGTGCCAGCAGCTTGAGTGGGGGCAAAAACATTCAGTACTTC.

The chain uses TRBV7-8 and TRBJ2-7; 8 positions agree with TRBD2. CDR1 is SGHVS and CDR2 is FQNEAQ in the germline V gene. Losses at the gene ends were 5 bases for V and 2 bases for J; bases not matched to a gene: 2. The CDR3 has 13 residues. CDR3 DNA sequence: TGTGCCAGCAGCCGGGGGGGGACCTACGAGCAGTACTTC. It yields the protein CASSRGGTYEQYF.

V and J are TRBV30 and TRBJ2-3; TRBD2 is a possible D gene (5 bases). The CDR3 loop spans 15 amino acids. The V gene's germline CDR1 is GTSNPN and CDR2 SVGIG (reference sequence). V shed 6 bases and J shed 8 bases, with 24 bases lying between them. The CDR3 DNA is TGTGCCTGCAAAAAAGAGGCTAGCCCGTCTGGTACGCAGTATTTT. Its translation is CACKKEASPSGTQYF.

This sequence joins TRBV5-1 and TRBJ2-1; 8 nucleotides align to TRBD1. V shed 0 bases, J shed 9 bases, and the junction held 5 bases outside the gene matches. Germline assignment: CDR1 SGHRS and CDR2 YFSETQ. CDR3 length: 14 residues. This chain's CDR3 is CASSLGTGSTEQFF. Written as DNA, the CDR3 is TGCGCCAGCAGCTTGGGGACAGGGTCTACTGAGCAGTTCTTC.

This clone came up once. V is TRBV2 and J is TRBJ2-5, with 7 bases that match TRBD2. This CDR3 has 12 amino acids. The germline CDR1 and CDR2 sequences are SNHLY and FYNNEI. Trimming removed 10 bases from V and 5 bases from J; junction bases left unmatched: 7. CDR3 coding DNA: TGTGCCATCGGGAGGACCATGGAGACCCAGTACTTC. Its protein is CAIGRTMETQYF.

This chain joins TRBV15 and TRBJ1-5; D gene uncertain. Germline values: CDR1 LNHNV, CDR2 YYDKDF (reference sequence). Trimming removed 4 bases at V and 2 bases at J, with 15 bases between. The CDR3 loop spans 16 amino acids. CDR3 nucleotide sequence: TGTGCCACCAGCACTCGGGCCTTAGGAGGCAATCAGCCCCAGCATTTT. Amino acids: CATSTRALGGNQPQHF.

The gene calls are TRBV7-8 and TRBJ1-6; the D gene is possibly TRBD1 (5 bases). The CDR3 length is 16 residues. Per the germline V gene, CDR1 is SGHVS and CDR2 is FQNEAQ. The V gene lost 2 bases and the J gene lost 10 bases, with 18 bases spanning the gap. The CDR3 DNA reads as TGTGCCAGCAGCTTACGTAAATCCGGGGGAGGCTCACCCCTCCACTTT. Translation gives CASSLRKSGGGSPLHF.

The CDR3 DNA reads TGTGCCAGCAGCTTACGGGAGGGCACCTACAATGAGCAGTTCTTC. This encodes CASSLREGTYNEQFF. The chain links TRBV7-8 to TRBJ2-1; the match to TRBD2 covers 8 bases. Germline-derived CDR1 and CDR2 are SGHVS and FQNEAQ. With V trimmed by 2 bases and J by 2 bases, 2 bases remained unmatched. The CDR3 has 15 residues.

CDR3 loop: CASSSRVHNSNQPQHF. As DNA, the CDR3 is TGTGCCAGCAGTTCAAGGGTACATAATAGCAATCAGCCCCAGCATTTT. The chain links TRBV2 to TRBJ1-5; D is ambiguous. Looked up from germline, CDR1 is SNHLY and CDR2 is FYNNEI. This CDR3 region has 16 residues. V was trimmed by 5 bases and J by 0 bases, leaving 14 bases between them.

The chain employs TRBV28 and TRBJ2-7; D is uncertain. V was shortened by 3 bases and J by 6 bases, with 9 bases between the two germline ends. Per the germline V gene, CDR1 is MDHEN and CDR2 is SYDVKM. The CDR3 runs to 12 residues. DNA of the CDR3: TGTGCCAGCAGTTTTCGAGGATCCGAGCAGTACTTC. Its translation is CASSFRGSEQYF.

V and J are TRBV2 and TRBJ1-2; D may be TRBD1 (5 bases). The CDR3 is 14 amino acids. CDR1 is SNHLY and CDR2 is FYNNEI in the germline V gene. V was pared by 4 bases and J by 0 bases, with 9 bases between. The CDR3 is CASSVSGTNYGYTF. As DNA, the CDR3 is TGTGCCAGCAGTGTTTCAGGGACTAACTATGGCTACACCTTC.

V gene TRBV4-2 combines with J gene TRBJ2-3, with a tentative D call TRBD2 (5 bases). From germline, CDR1 is LGHNA and CDR2 YNFKEQ. The CDR3 is 18 amino acids. V lost 0 bases and J lost 2, with 18 bases in between. The CDR3 bases are TGTGCCAGCAGCCAAGACCTGGGAGATAGCGCCAACACAGATACGCAGTATTTT. Protein product: CASSQDLGDSANTDTQYF.

CDR3 protein: CASSGSRNTGELFF. CDR3 DNA: TGTGCCAGCAGCGGGAGTCGGAACACCGGGGAGCTGTTTTTT. The rearrangement links TRBV7-2 to TRBJ2-2, with a weak D call TRBD2 (5 bases). The CDR3 totals 14 residues. Trimming removed 5 bases from V and 1 base from J, with 8 bases in between. CDR1 is SGHTA, CDR2 FQGNSA, per germline.

This chain uses TRBV4-3 with TRBJ2-5, with 12 bases lining up with TRBD2. CDR1 and CDR2 from the germline V gene are LGHNA and YSLEER. The V and J ends lost 0 bases and 4 bases, in that order; junction bases with no gene match: 3. This CDR3 has 16 amino acids. The CDR3 nucleotides read TGCGCCAGCAGCCAAGATCGACTAGCGGGAGTAGAGACCCAGTACTTC. It encodes CASSQDRLAGVETQYF.

V usage is TRBV10-3 and J usage is TRBJ1-2, with D unresolved. CDR3 length equals 12 residues. V was shortened by 8 bases and J by 7 bases, with 14 bases between the two germline ends. Germline CDR1 is ENHRY and CDR2 is SYGVKD. CDR3 bases: TGTGCCATCCTTAGCCTAAAAGGTGGCTACACCTTC. Protein: CAILSLKGGYTF.

This clone was seen a handful of times. The chain couples TRBV6-1 to TRBJ2-7, with 7 bases matching TRBD2. There are 14 residues in the CDR3. The V segment lost 3 bases and the J segment 6 bases; nucleotides outside the gene matches: 8. Per the germline V gene, CDR1 is MNHNS and CDR2 is SASEGT. CDR3 sequence reads: CASSDLRLAGEQYF. DNA of the CDR3: TGTGCCAGCAGTGACCTCCGACTAGCCGGCGAGCAGTACTTC.

The rearrangement joins TRBV5-5 to TRBJ2-1; 10 positions agree with TRBD2. Germline V gene sequence: CDR1 SGHKS, CDR2 YYEKEE (reference sequence). This CDR3 comprises 17 residues. The V segment lost 3 bases and the J segment 2 bases; nucleotides outside the gene matches: 8. The CDR3 bases are TGTGCCAGCAGCTCACAACTAGCGGGAAATACCTACAATGAGCAGTTCTTC. Translating it yields CASSSQLAGNTYNEQFF.

The chain employs TRBV11-2 and TRBJ2-7; 9 bases fit TRBD1. The CDR3 has 15 amino acids. With V trimmed by 3 bases and J by 1 base, 4 bases remained unmatched. Germline CDR1 reads SGHAT; CDR2 reads FQNNGV. The CDR3 bases are TGTGCCAGCAGCTTTCAAGGGACAGGGTCCTACGAGCAGTACTTC. This encodes CASSFQGTGSYEQYF.

The V and J genes are TRBV18 and TRBJ2-7; D is possibly TRBD1 (5 bases). The CDR3 extends over 12 amino acids. V was trimmed by 3 bases and J by 3 bases, leaving 6 bases between them. Germline CDR1 and CDR2: KGHSH and LQKENI. CDR3 DNA: TGTGCCAGCTCACCGGACAACTACGAGCAGTACTTC. It translates to CASSPDNYEQYF.

The chain has TRBV11-2 and TRBJ1-2; D is uncertain. V gave up 1 base and J gave up 4 bases, with 7 bases separating them. Germline V gene sequence: CDR1 SGHAT, CDR2 FQNNGV. The CDR3 covers 13 residues. The CDR3 region has the DNA TGTGCCAGCAGCTTAGGTGAAGCCTATGGCTACACCTTC. Its translation is CASSLGEAYGYTF.

This sequence joins TRBV5-5 and TRBJ2-3; D unclear. This CDR3 comprises 15 residues. V was shortened by 0 bases and J by 5 bases, with 13 bases between the two germline ends. Germline V gene data show CDR1 as SGHKS and CDR2 as YYEKEE (reference sequence). The CDR3 nucleotides read TGTGCCAGCAGCTTGGAAGGGCGACCGGGAGATACGCAGTATTTT. Amino acid sequence: CASSLEGRPGDTQYF.

V gene TRBV7-2 combines with J gene TRBJ2-2; TRBD2 might be the D (7 bases). The CDR3 consists of 15 residues. V dropped 5 bases and J dropped 4 bases, with 14 bases sitting between them. CDR1 is SGHTA, CDR2 FQGNSA, per germline. In nucleotides, the CDR3 is TGTGCCAGCAGCCCACTCGCGGGGGCCACCGGGGAGCTGTTTTTT. Translation gives CASSPLAGATGELFF.

The chain joins TRBV7-8 to TRBJ1-3; D perhaps matches TRBD1 (6 bases). The CDR3 is made up of 13 amino acids. V was shortened by 5 bases and J by 7 bases, with 12 bases between the two germline ends. The V gene's germline CDR1 is SGHVS and CDR2 FQNEAQ. CDR3 amino acids: CASSTGTWNTIYF. CDR3 in DNA: TGTGCCAGCAGCACAGGGACGTGGAACACCATATATTTT.

The chain employs TRBV5-4 and TRBJ2-1; D call uncertain. The V and J ends lost 7 bases and 4 bases respectively, with 12 bases between them. The CDR3 runs to 13 residues. The V gene's germline CDR1 is SGHNT and CDR2 YYREEE (reference sequence). The CDR3 nucleotides are TGTGCCAGCGTCGAGTCTTCTTACAATGAGCAGTTCTTC. Its translation is CASVESSYNEQFF.